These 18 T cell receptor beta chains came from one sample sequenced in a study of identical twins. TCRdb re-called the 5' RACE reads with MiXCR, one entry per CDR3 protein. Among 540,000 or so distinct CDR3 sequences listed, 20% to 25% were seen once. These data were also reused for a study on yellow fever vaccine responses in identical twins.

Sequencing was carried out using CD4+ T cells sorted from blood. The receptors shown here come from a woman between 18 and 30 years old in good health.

In DNA, the CDR3 is TGTGCCAGCAGTTTGATGACCGGGACAGGGGGCGGTCAGCCCCAGCATTTT. As protein: CASSLMTGTGGGQPQHF. The chain carries TRBV12-3 or TRBV12-4 and TRBJ1-5; 12 nucleotides match TRBD1. The CDR3 runs to 17 residues. V gave up 3 bases and J gave up 6 bases; unmatched junction bases: 9.

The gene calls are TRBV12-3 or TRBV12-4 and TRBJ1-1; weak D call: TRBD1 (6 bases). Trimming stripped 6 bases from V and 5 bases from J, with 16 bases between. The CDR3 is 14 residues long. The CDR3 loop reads CASRGGGVGTEAFF. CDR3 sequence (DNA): TGTGCCAGCAGAGGGGGGGGAGTAGGAACTGAAGCTTTCTTT.

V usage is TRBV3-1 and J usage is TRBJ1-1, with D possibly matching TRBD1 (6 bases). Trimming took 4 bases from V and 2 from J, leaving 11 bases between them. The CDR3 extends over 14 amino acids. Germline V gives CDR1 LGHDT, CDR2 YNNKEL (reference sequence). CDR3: CASSRGQINTEAFF. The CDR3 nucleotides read TGTGCCAGCAGCCGAGGACAGATCAACACTGAAGCTTTCTTT.

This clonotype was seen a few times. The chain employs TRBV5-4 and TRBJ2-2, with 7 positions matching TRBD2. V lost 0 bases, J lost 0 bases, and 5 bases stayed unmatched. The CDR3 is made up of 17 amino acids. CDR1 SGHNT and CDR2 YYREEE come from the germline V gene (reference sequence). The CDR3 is CASSLDASGTNTGELFF. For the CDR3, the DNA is TGTGCCAGCAGCTTGGACGCTAGCGGAACGAACACCGGGGAGCTGTTTTTT.

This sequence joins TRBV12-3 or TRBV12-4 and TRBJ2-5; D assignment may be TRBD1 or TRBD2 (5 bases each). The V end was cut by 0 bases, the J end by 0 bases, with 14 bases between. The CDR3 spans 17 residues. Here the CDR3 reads CASSLARDRRYQETQYF. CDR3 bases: TGTGCCAGCAGTTTAGCAAGGGACCGTAGGTACCAAGAGACCCAGTACTTC.

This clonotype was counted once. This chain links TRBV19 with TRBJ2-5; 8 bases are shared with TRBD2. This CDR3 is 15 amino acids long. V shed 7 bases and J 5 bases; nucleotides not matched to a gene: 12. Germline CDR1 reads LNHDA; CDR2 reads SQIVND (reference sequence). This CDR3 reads CASKDRGGLVETQYF. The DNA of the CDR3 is TGTGCCAGTAAGGATCGGGGGGGCCTCGTGGAGACCCAGTACTTC.

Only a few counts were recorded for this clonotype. The CDR3 sequence is CASSIPGRGGEQFF. The CDR3 bases are TGTGCCAGCAGCATTCCTGGGCGGGGAGGTGAGCAGTTCTTC. The chain is built from TRBV11-2 and TRBJ2-1, with a tentative D call TRBD2 (6 bases). V lost 5 bases to trimming and J lost 9 bases, with 17 bases between them. Per the germline V gene, CDR1 is SGHAT and CDR2 is FQNNGV. This CDR3 region has 14 residues.

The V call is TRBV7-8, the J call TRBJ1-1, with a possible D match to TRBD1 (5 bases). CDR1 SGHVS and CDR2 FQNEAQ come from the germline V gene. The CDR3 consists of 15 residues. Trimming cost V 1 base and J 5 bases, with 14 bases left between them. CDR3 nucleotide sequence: TGTGCCAGCAGCTTAGAAGAGGCCGGGGGGACTGAAGCTTTCTTT. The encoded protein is CASSLEEAGGTEAFF.

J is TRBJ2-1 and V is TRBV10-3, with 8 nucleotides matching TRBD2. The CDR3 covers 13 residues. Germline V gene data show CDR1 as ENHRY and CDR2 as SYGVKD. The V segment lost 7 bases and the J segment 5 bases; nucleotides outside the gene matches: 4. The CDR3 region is CAIKRGGDNEQFF. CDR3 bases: TGTGCCATCAAACGGGGGGGGGACAATGAGCAGTTCTTC.

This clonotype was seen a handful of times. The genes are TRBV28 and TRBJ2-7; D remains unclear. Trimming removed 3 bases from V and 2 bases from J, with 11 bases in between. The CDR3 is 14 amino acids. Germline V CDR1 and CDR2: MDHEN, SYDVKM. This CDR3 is CASSFPNLPYEQYF. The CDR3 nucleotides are TGTGCCAGCAGTTTTCCCAACCTGCCCTACGAGCAGTACTTC.

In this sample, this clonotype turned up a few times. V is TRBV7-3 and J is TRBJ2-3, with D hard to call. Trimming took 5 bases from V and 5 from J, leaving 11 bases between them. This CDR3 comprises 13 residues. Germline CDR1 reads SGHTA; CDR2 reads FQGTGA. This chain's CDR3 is CASSQTVGDTQYF. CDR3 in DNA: TGTGCCAGCAGCCAGACGGTCGGAGATACGCAGTATTTT.

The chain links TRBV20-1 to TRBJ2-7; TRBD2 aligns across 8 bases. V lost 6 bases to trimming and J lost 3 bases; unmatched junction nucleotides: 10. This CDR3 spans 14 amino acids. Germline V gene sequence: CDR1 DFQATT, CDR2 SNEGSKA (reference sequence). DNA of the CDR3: TGCAGTGCCGCGAGCGGGAGCACCGACTACGAGCAGTACTTC. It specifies CSAASGSTDYEQYF.

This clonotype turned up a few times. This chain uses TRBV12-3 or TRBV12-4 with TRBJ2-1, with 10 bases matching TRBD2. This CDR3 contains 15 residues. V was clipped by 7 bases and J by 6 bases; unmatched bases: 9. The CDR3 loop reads CASNLGTSALNEQFF. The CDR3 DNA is TGTGCCAGCAACCTCGGGACTAGCGCTCTCAATGAGCAGTTCTTC.

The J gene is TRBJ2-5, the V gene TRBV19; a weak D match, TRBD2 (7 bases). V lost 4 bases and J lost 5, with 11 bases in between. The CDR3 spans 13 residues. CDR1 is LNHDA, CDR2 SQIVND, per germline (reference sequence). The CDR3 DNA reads TGTGCCAGTAGTACGGCGGGGGCTGAGACCCAGTACTTC. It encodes CASSTAGAETQYF.

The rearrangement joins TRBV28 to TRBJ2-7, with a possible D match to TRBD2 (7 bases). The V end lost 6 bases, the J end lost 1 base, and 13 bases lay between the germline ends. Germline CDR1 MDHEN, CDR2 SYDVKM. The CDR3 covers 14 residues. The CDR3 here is CASRKGGGSYEQYV. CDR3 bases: TGTGCCAGCAGAAAAGGGGGGGGATCCTACGAGCAGTACGTC.

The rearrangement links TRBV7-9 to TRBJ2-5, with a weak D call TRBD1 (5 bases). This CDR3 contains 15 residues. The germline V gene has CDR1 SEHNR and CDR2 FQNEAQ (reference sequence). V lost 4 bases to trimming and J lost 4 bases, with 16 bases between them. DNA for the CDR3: TGTGCCAGCAGCTCCCAAACAGGTTGGCCAGAGACCCAGTACTTC. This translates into CASSSQTGWPETQYF.

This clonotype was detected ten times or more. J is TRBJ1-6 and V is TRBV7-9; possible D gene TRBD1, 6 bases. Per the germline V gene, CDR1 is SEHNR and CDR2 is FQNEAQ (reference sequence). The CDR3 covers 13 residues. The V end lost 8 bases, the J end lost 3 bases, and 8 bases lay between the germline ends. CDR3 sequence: CASGGFYNSPLHF. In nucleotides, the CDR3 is TGTGCCAGCGGGGGCTTCTATAATTCACCCCTCCACTTT. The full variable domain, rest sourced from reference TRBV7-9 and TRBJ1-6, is DTGVSQNPRHKITKRGQNVTFRCDPISEHNRLYWYRQTLGQGPEFLTYFQNEAQLEKSRLLSDRFSAERPKGSFSTLEIQRTEQGDSAMYLCASGGFYNSPLHFGNGTRLTVT.

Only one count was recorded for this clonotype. CDR3 DNA: TGTGCCAGTAGGCTGCCGTGCGAGCAGTACGTC. It encodes CASRLPCEQYV. The chain uses TRBV19 and TRBJ2-7; D unclear. CDR3 length: 11 amino acids. Trimming took off 6 bases at V and 6 bases at J, with 9 bases between the two ends. Germline V lookup: CDR1 LNHDA, CDR2 SQIVND (reference sequence).